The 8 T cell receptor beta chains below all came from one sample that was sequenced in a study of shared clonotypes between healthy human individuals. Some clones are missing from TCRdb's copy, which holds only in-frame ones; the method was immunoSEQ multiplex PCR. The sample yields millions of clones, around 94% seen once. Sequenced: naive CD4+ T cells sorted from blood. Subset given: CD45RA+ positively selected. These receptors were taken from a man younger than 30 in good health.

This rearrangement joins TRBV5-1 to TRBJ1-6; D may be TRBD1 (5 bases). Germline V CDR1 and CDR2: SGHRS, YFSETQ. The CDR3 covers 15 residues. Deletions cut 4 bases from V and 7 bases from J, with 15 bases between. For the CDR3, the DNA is TGCGCCAGCAGCCTCAACGCGGGGGAGAATTCACCCCTCCACTTT. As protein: CASSLNAGENSPLHF.

The CDR3 nucleotides are TGCGCCAGCAGCTTGGGGGACAGGGCTTATGAAAAACTGTTTTTT. It codes for CASSLGDRAYEKLFF. V gene TRBV5-1 combines with J gene TRBJ1-4; 9 nucleotides agree with TRBD1. In germline, CDR1 is SGHRS, CDR2 YFSETQ. The V gene end was trimmed by 0 bases and the J gene end by 6 bases; junction bases not matched to a gene: 3. This CDR3 spans 15 amino acids.

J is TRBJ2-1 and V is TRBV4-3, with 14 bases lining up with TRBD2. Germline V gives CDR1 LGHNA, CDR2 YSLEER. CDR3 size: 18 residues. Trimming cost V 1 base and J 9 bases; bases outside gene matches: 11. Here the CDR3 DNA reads TGCGCCAGCAGCCAAGGAGACACGGGACTAGCGGGAGTAGGTGAGCAGTTCTTC. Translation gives CASSQGDTGLAGVGEQFF.

The DNA for the CDR3 is TGTGCCACCAGCAGAGATGGGACAGTGCCTAACTATGGCTACACCTTC. As protein: CATSRDGTVPNYGYTF. The chain links TRBV15 to TRBJ1-2; 7 nucleotides agree with TRBD1. This CDR3 has 16 residues. Germline CDR1 and CDR2: LNHNV and YYDKDF (reference sequence). Trimming took 0 bases from V and 0 from J; bases not matched to a gene: 4.

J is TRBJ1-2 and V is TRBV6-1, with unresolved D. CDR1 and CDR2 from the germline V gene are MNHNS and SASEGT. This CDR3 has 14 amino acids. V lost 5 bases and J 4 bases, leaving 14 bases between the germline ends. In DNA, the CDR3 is TGTGCCAGCAGTCAACCGGCCAGTACCTATGGCTACACCTTC. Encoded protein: CASSQPASTYGYTF.

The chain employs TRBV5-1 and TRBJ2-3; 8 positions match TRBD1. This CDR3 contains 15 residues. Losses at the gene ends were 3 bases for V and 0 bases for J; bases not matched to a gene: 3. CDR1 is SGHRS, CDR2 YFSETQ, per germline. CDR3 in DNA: TGCGCCAGCAGCTGGGACAGGTTTAGCACAGATACGCAGTATTTT. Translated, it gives CASSWDRFSTDTQYF. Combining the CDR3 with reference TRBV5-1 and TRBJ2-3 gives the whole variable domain KAGVTQTPRYLIKTRGQQVTLSCSPISGHRSVSWYQQTPGQGLQFLFEYFSETQRNKGNFPGRFSGRQFSNSRSEMNVSTLELGDSALYLCASSWDRFSTDTQYFGPGTRLTVL.

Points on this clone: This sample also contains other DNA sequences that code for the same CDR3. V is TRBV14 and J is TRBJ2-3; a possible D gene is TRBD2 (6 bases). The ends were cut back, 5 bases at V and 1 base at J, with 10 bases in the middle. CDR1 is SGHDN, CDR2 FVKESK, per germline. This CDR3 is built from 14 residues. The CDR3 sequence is CASSLGGGTDTQYF. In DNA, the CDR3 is TGTGCCAGCAGCTTGGGCGGGGGCACAGATACGCAGTATTTT.

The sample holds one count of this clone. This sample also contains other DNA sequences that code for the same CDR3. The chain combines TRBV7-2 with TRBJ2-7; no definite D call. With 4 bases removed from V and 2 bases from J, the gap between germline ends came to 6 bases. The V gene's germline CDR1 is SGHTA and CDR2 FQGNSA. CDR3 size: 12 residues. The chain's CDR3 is CASSSLTYEQYF. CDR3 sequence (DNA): TGTGCCAGCAGCTCACTAACCTACGAGCAGTACTTC.